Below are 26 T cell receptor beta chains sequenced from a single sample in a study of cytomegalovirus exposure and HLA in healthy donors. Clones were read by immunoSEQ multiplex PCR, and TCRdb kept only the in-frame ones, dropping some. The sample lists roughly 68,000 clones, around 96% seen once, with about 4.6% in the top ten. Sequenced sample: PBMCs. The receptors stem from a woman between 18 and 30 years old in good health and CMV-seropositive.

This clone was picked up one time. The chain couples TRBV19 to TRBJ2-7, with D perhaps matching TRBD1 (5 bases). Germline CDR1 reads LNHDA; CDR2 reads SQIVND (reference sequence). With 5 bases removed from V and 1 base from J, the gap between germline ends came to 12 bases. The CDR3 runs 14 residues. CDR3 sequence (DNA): TGTGCCAGTAGTTTAACGACAGCTTCCTACGAGCAGTACTTC. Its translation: CASSLTTASYEQYF.

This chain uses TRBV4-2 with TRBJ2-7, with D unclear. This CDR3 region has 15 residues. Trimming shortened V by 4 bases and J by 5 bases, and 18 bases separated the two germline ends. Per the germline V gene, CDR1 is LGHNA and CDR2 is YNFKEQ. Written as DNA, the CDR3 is TGTGCCAGCAGCCTCCAGGCGCCTGGGCCCAACGAGCAGTACTTC. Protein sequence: CASSLQAPGPNEQYF.

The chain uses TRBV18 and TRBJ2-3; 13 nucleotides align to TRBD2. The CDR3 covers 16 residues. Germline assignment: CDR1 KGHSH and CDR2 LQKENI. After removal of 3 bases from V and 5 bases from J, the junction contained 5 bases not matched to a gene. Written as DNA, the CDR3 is TGTGCCAGCTCACCCCCGGGACTAGCGGGACAAGATACGCAGTATTTT. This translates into CASSPPGLAGQDTQYF. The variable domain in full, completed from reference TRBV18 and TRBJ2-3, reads NAGVMQNPRHLVRRRGQEARLRCSPMKGHSHVYWYRQLPEEGLKFMVYLQKENIIDESGMPKERFSAEFPKEGPSILRIQQVVRGDSAAYFCASSPPGLAGQDTQYFGPGTRLTVL.

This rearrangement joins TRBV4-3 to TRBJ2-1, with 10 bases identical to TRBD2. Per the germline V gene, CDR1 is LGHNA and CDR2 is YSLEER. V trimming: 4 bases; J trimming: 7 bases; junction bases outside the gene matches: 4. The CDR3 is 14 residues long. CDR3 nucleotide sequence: TGCGCCAGCAGCCCTACGACTAGCGGGAATGAGCAGTTCTTC. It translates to CASSPTTSGNEQFF.

In DNA, the CDR3 is TGTGCCAGCAGCTCCGCCCCGCTGGCGGGAGAGAACACCGGGGAGCTGTTTTTT. Its translation is CASSSAPLAGENTGELFF. The chain combines TRBV4-2 with TRBJ2-2, with 7 bases aligning to TRBD2. The CDR3 is 18 amino acids. The junction had 13 bases not matched to a gene; V was cut back by 5 bases and J by 1 base. Germline V gene sequence: CDR1 LGHNA, CDR2 YNFKEQ.

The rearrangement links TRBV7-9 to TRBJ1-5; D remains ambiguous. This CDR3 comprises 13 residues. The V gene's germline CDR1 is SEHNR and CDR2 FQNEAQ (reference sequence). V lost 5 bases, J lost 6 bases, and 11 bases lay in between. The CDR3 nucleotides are TGTGCCAGCAGCCCAGGCCTGTTTCAGCCCCAGCATTTT. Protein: CASSPGLFQPQHF.

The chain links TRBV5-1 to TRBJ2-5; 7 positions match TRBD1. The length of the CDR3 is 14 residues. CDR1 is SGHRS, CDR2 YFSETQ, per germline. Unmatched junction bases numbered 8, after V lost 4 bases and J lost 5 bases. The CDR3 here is CASSPAGTVETQYF. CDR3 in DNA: TGCGCCAGCAGCCCCGCCGGGACAGTGGAGACCCAGTACTTC.

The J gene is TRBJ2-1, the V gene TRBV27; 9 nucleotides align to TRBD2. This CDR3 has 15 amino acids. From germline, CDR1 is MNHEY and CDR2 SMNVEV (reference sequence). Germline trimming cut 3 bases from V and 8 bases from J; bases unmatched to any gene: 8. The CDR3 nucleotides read TGTGCCAGCAGTTTGGGCGGGAGGGCCCTTGATGAGCAGTTCTTC. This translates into CASSLGGRALDEQFF.

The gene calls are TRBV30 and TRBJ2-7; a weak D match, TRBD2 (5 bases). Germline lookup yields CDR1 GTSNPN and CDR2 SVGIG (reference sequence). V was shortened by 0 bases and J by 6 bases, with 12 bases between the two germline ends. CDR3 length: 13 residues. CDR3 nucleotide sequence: TGTGCCTGGAGTGTTCGAGGGTCCCTCGAGCAGTACTTC. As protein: CAWSVRGSLEQYF.

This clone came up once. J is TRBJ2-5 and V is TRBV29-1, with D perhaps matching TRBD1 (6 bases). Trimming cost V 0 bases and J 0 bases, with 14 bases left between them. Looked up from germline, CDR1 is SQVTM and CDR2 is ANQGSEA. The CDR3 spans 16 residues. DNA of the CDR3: TGCAGCGTTGAAGAGGGGGCGGAGGTGTACCAAGAGACCCAGTACTTC. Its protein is CSVEEGAEVYQETQYF.

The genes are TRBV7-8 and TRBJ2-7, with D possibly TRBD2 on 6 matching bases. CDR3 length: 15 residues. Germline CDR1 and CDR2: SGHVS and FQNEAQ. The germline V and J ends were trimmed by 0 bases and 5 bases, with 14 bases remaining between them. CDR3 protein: CASSLAFQGGNEQYF. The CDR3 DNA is TGTGCCAGCAGCTTAGCGTTTCAGGGAGGCAACGAGCAGTACTTC.

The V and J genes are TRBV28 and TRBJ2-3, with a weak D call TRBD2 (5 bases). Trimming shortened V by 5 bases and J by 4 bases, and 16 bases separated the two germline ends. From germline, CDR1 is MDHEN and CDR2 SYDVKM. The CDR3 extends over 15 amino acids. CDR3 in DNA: TGTGCCAGCAGTCGTTTGTTGAGGGCCTCAGATACGCAGTATTTT. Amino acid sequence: CASSRLLRASDTQYF.

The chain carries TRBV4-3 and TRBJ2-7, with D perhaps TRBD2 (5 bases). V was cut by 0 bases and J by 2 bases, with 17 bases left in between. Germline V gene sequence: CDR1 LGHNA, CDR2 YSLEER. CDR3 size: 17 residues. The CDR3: CASSQDLQRWKPYEQYF. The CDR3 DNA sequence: TGCGCCAGCAGCCAAGATCTTCAGCGGTGGAAACCCTACGAGCAGTACTTC.

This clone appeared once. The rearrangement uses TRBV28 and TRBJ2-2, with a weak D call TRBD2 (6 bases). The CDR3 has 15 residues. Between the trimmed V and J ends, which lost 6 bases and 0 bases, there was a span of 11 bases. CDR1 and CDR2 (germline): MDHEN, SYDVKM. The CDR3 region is CASSGGITNTGELFF. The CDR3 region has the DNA TGTGCCAGCAGCGGGGGAATAACGAACACCGGGGAGCTGTTTTTT.

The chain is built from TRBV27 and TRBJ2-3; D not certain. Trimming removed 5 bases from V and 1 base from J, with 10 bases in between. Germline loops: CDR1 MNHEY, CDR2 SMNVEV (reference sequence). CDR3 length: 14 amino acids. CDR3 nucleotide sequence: TGTGCCAGCAGTCCCCCACTGGGCACAGATACGCAGTATTTT. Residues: CASSPPLGTDTQYF.

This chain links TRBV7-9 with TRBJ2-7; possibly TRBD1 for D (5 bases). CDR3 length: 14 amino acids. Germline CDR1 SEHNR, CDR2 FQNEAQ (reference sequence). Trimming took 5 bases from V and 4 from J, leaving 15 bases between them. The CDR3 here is CASSPRGTTYEQYF. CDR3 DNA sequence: TGTGCCAGCAGCCCAAGGGGTACTACTTACGAGCAGTACTTC.

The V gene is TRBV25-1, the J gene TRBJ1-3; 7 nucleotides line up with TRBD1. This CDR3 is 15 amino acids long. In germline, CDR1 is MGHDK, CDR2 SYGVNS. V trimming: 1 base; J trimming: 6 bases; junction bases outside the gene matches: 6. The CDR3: CASSELGQRANTIYF. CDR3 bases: TGTGCCAGCAGTGAATTGGGACAGCGTGCAAACACCATATATTTT.

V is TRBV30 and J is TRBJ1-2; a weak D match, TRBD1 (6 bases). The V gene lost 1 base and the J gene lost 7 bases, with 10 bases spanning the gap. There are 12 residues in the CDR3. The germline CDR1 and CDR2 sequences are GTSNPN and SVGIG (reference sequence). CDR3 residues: CAWSAQGPGYTF. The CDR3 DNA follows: TGTGCCTGGAGTGCACAGGGTCCTGGCTACACCTTC.

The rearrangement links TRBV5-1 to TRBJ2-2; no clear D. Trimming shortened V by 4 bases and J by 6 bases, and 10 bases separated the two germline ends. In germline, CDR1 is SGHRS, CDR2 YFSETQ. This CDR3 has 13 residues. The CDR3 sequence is CASSQIAAGELFF. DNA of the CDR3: TGCGCCAGCAGCCAAATAGCCGCCGGGGAGCTGTTTTTT. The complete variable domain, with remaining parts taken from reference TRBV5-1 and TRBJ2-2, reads KAGVTQTPRYLIKTRGQQVTLSCSPISGHRSVSWYQQTPGQGLQFLFEYFSETQRNKGNFPGRFSGRQFSNSRSEMNVSTLELGDSALYLCASSQIAAGELFFGEGSRLTVL.

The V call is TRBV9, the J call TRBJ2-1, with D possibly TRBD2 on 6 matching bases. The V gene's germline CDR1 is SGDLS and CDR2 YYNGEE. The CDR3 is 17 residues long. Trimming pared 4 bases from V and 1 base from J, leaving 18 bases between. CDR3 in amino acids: CASSSREFSLSYNEQFF. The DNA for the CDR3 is TGTGCCAGCAGCTCCCGGGAGTTTTCTTTGTCCTACAATGAGCAGTTCTTC. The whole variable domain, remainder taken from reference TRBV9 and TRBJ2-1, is DSGVTQTPKHLITATGQRVTLRCSPRSGDLSVYWYQQSLDQGLQFLIQYYNGEERAKGNILERFSAQQFPDLHSELNLSSLELGDSALYFCASSSREFSLSYNEQFFGPGTRLTVL.

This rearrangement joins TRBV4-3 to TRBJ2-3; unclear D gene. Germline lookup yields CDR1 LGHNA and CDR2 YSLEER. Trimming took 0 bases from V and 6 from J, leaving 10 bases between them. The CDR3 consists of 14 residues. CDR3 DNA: TGCGCCAGCAGCCAAGATAGTACCGGGGATACGCAGTATTTT. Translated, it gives CASSQDSTGDTQYF.

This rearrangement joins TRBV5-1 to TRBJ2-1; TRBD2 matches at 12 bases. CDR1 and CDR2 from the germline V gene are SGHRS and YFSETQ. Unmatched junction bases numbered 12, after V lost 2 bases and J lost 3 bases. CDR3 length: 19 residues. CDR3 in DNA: TGCGCCAGCAGCTTCGGGCTAGCGGGAGGGCCCTCAGGCTACAATGAGCAGTTCTTC. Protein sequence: CASSFGLAGGPSGYNEQFF.

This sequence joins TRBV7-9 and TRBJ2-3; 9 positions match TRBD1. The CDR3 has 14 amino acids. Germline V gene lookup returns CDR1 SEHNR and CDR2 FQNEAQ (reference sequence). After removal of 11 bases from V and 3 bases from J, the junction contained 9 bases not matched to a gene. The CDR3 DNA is TGTGCCGGACGAAGGACAGGGGATACAGATACGCAGTATTTT. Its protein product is CAGRRTGDTDTQYF. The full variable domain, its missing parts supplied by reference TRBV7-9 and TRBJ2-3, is DTGVSQNPRHKITKRGQNVTFRCDPISEHNRLYWYRQTLGQGPEFLTYFQNEAQLEKSRLLSDRFSAERPKGSFSTLEIQRTEQGDSAMYLCAGRRTGDTDTQYFGPGTRLTVL.

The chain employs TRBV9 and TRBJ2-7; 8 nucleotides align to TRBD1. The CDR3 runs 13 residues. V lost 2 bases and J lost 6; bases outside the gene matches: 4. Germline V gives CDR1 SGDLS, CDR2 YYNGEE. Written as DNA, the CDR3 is TGTGCCAGCAGCGTGGGACAGGCTCCCGAGCAGTACTTC. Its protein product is CASSVGQAPEQYF.

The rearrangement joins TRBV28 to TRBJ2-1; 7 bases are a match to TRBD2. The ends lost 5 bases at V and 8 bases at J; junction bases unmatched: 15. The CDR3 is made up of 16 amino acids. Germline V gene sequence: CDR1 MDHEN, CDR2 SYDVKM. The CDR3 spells CASSRAGAILFDEQFF. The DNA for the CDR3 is TGTGCCAGCAGTAGGGCGGGAGCTATTTTATTCGATGAGCAGTTCTTC.

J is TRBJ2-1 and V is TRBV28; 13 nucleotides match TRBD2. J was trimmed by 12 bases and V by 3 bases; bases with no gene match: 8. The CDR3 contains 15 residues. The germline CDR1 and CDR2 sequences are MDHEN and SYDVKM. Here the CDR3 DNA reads TGTGCCAGCAGTTTTGAGGCGACTAGCGGGAGGCCGCAGTTCTTC. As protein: CASSFEATSGRPQFF. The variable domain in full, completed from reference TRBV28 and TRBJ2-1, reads DVKVTQSSRYLVKRTGEKVFLECVQDMDHENMFWYRQDPGLGLRLIYFSYDVKMKEKGDIPEGYSVSREKKERFSLILESASTNQTSMYLCASSFEATSGRPQFFGPGTRLTVL.